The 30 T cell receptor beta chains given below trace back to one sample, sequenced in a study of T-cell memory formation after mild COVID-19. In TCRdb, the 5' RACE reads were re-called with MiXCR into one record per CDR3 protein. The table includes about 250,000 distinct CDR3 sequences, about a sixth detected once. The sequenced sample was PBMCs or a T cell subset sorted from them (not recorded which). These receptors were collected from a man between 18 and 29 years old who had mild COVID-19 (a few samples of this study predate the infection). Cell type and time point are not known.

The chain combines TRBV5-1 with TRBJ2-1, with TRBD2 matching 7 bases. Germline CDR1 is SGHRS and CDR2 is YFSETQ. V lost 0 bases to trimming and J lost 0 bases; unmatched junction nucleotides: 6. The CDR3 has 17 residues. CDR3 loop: CASSLVATGGSYNEQFF. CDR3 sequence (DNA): TGCGCCAGCAGCTTGGTGGCCACGGGGGGCTCCTACAATGAGCAGTTCTTC.

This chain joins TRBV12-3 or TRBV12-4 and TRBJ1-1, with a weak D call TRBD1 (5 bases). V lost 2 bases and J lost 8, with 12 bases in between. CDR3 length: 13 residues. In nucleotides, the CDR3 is TGTGCCAGCAGTTTAATGCAGGGAGAGGAAGCTTTCTTT. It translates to CASSLMQGEEAFF.

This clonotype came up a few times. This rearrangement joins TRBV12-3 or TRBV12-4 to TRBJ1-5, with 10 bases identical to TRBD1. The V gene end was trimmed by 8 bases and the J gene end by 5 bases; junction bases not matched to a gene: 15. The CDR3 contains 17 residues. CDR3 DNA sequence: TGTGCCAGCGGCGATGGACAGGGGGGATTGTTTGATCAGCCCCAGCATTTT. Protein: CASGDGQGGLFDQPQHF.

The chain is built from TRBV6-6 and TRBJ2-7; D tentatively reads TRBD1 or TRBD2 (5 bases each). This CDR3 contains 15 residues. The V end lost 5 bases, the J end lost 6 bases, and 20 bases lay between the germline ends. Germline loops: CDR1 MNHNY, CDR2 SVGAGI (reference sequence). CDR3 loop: CASSHNRGRSPEQYF. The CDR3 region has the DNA TGTGCCAGCAGTCACAACCGGGGACGGTCCCCCGAGCAGTACTTC.

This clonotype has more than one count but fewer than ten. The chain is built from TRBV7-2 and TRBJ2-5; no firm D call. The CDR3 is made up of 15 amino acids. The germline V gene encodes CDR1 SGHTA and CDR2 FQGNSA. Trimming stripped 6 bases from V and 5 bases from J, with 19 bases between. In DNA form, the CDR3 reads TGTGCCAGCAGTTTCCGGACGAGTCGAGAGGAGACCCAGTACTTC. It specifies CASSFRTSREETQYF.

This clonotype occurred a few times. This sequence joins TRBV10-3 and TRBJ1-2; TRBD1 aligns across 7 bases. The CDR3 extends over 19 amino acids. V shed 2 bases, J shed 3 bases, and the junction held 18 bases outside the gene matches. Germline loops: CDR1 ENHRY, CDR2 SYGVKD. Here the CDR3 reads CAISEPRVGQQPWYYGYTF. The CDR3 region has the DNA TGTGCCATCAGTGAGCCCAGGGTGGGACAGCAACCTTGGTACTATGGCTACACCTTC.

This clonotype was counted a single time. DNA of the CDR3: TGTGCCAGCAGCTCGGGGGAGCAGTTCTTC. Protein sequence: CASSSGEQFF. This chain joins TRBV12-3 or TRBV12-4 and TRBJ2-1, with D perhaps matching TRBD2 (5 bases). The CDR3 has 10 residues. Trimming pared 6 bases from V and 10 bases from J, leaving 7 bases between.

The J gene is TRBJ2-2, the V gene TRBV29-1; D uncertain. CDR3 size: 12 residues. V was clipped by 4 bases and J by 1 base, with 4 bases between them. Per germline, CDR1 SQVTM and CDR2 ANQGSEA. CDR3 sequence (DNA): TGCAGCGTTGTGAAGAACACCGGGGAGCTGTTTTTT. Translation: CSVVKNTGELFF.

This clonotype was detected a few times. Here the CDR3 reads CSAKGASYNEQFF. CDR3 DNA sequence: TGCAGTGCTAAGGGGGCGTCCTACAATGAGCAGTTCTTC. The V call is TRBV20-1, the J call TRBJ2-1; TRBD1 aligns across 7 bases. Per germline, CDR1 DFQATT and CDR2 SNEGSKA (reference sequence). CDR3 length equals 13 residues. V trimming: 4 bases; J trimming: 1 base; junction bases outside the gene matches: 1.

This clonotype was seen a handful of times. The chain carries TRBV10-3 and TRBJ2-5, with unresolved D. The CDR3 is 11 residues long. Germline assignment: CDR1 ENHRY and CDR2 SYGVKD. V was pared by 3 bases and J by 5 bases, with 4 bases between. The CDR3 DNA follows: TGTGCCATCAGTGAAAGGGAGACCCAGTACTTC. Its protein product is CAISERETQYF.

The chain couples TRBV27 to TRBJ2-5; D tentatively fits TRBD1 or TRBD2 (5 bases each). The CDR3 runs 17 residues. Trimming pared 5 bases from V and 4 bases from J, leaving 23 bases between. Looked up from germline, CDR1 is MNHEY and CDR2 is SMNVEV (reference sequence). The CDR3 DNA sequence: TGTGCCAGCAGTAAAAATACATTGGGACCCAGCAGAGAGACCCAGTACTTC. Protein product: CASSKNTLGPSRETQYF.

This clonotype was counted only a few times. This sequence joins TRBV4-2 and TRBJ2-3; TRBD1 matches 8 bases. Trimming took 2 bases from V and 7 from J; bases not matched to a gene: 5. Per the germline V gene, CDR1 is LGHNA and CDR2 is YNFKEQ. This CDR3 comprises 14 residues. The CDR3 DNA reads TGTGCCAGCAGCCAACAAACAGGGGGGAATACGCAGTATTTT. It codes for CASSQQTGGNTQYF.

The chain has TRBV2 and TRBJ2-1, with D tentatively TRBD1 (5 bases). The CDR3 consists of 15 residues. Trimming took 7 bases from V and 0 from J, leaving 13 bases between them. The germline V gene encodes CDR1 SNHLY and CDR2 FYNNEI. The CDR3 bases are TGTGCCAGCAAGGGTGATAGGGGCTCCTACAATGAGCAGTTCTTC. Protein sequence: CASKGDRGSYNEQFF.

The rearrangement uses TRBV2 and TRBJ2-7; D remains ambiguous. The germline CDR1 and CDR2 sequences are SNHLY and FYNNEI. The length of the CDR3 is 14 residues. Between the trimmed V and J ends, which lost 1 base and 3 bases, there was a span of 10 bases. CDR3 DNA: TGTGCCAGCAGTGAAGAGGATGGGTACTACGAGCAGTACTTC. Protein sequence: CASSEEDGYYEQYF.

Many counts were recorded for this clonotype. CDR3 in DNA: TGTGCCAGCAAACGCGGAACCAACTCCTACGAGCAGTACTTC. It translates to CASKRGTNSYEQYF. The chain carries TRBV2 and TRBJ2-7; no reliable D call. V lost 7 bases to trimming and J lost 0 bases, with 13 bases between them. Germline V CDR1 and CDR2: SNHLY, FYNNEI. The CDR3 is 14 amino acids.

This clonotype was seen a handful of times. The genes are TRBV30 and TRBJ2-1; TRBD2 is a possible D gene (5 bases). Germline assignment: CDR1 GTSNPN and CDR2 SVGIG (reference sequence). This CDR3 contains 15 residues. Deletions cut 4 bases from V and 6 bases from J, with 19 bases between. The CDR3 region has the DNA TGTGCCTGGAAAACCTTCTCCGGGATCGGCAATGAGCAGTTCTTC. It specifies CAWKTFSGIGNEQFF.

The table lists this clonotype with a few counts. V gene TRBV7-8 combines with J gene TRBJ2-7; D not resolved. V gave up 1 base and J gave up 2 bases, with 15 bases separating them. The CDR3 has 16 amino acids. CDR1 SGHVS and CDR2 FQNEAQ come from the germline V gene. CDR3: CASSLGSHSSPYEQYV. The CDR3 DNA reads TGTGCCAGCAGCTTAGGGTCGCACAGTTCACCCTACGAGCAGTACGTC.

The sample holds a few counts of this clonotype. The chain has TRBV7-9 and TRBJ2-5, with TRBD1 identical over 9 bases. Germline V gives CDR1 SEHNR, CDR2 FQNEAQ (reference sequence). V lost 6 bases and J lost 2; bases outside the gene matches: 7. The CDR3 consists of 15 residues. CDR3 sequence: CASSRGDREQETQYF. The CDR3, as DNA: TGTGCCAGCAGTCGCGGGGACAGGGAACAAGAGACCCAGTACTTC.

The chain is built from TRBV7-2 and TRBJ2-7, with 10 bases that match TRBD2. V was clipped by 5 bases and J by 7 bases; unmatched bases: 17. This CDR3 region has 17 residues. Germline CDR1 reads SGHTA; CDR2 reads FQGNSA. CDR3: CASSPNLRLLAGQEQYF. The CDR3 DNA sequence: TGTGCCAGCAGCCCAAATCTCCGGTTACTAGCGGGGCAAGAGCAGTACTTC.

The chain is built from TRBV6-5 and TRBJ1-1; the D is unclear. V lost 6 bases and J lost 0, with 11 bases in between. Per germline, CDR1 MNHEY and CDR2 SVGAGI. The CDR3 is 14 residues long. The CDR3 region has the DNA TGTGCCAGCAGCCCCATTGAGTTGAACACTGAAGCTTTCTTT. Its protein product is CASSPIELNTEAFF.

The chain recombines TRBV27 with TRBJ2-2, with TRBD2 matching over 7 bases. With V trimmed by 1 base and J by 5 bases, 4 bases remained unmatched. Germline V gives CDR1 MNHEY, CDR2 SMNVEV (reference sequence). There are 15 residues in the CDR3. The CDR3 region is CASSLFGGGTGELFF. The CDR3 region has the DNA TGTGCCAGCAGTTTATTCGGCGGGGGAACCGGGGAGCTGTTTTTT.

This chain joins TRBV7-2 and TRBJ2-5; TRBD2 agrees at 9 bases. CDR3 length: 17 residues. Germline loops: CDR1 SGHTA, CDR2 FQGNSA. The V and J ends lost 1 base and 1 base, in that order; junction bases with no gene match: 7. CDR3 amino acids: CASSLEGLAGFQETQYF. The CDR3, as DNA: TGTGCCAGCAGCTTAGAGGGACTAGCTGGTTTCCAAGAGACCCAGTACTTC.

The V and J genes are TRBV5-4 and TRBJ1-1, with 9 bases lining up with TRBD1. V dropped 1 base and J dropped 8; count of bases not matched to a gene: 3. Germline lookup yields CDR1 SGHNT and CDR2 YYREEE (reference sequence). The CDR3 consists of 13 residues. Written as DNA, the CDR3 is TGTGCCAGCAGCTTGACAGGGGGCCGGGAAGCTTTCTTT. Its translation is CASSLTGGREAFF.

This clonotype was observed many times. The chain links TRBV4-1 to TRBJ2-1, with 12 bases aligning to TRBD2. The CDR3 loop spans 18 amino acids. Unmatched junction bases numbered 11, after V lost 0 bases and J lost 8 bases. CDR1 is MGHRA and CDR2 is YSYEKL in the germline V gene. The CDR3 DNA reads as TGCGCCAGCAGCCAAGATCAGACTAGCGGGGGTATCAGTTATGAGCAGTTCTTC. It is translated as CASSQDQTSGGISYEQFF.

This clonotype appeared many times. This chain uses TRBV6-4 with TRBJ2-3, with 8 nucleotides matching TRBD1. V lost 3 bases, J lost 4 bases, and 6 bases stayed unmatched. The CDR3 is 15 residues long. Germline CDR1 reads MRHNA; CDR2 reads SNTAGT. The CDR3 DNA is TGTGCCAGCAGTGAAGCAGGGGGCGCCCCAGATACGCAGTATTTT. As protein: CASSEAGGAPDTQYF.

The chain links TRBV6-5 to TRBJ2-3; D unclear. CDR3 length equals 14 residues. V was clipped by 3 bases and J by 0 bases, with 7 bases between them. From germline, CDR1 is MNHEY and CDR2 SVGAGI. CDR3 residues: CASSYRPSTDTQYF. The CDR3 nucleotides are TGTGCCAGCAGTTATCGACCCAGCACAGATACGCAGTATTTT.

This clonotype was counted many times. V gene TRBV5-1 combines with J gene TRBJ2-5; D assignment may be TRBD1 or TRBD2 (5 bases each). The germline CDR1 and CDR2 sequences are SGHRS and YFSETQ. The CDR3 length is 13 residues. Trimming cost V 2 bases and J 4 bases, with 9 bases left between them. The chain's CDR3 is CASSLTGGETQYF. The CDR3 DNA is TGCGCCAGCAGCTTAACAGGAGGAGAGACCCAGTACTTC. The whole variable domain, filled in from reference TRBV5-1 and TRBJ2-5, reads KAGVTQTPRYLIKTRGQQVTLSCSPISGHRSVSWYQQTPGQGLQFLFEYFSETQRNKGNFPGRFSGRQFSNSRSEMNVSTLELGDSALYLCASSLTGGETQYFGPGTRLLVL.

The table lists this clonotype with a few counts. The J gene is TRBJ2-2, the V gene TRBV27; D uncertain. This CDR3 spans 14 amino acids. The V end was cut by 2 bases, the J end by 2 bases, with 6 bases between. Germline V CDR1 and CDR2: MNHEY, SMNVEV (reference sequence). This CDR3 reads CASSLSYNTGELFF. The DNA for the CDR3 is TGTGCCAGCAGTTTAAGCTATAACACCGGGGAGCTGTTTTTT.

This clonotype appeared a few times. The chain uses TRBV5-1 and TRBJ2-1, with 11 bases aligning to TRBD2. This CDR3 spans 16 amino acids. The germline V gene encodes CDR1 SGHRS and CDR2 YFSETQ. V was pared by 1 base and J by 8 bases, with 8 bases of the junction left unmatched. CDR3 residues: CASSLPSTSGDHEQFF. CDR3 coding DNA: TGCGCCAGCAGCTTGCCGTCGACTAGCGGGGACCATGAGCAGTTCTTC.

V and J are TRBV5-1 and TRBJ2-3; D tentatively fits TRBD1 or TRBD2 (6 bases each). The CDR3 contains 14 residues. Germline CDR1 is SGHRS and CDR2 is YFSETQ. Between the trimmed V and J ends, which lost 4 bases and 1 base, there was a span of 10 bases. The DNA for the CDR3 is TGCGCCAGCAGCGGGGGGCAGGGCACAGATACGCAGTATTTT. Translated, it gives CASSGGQGTDTQYF.